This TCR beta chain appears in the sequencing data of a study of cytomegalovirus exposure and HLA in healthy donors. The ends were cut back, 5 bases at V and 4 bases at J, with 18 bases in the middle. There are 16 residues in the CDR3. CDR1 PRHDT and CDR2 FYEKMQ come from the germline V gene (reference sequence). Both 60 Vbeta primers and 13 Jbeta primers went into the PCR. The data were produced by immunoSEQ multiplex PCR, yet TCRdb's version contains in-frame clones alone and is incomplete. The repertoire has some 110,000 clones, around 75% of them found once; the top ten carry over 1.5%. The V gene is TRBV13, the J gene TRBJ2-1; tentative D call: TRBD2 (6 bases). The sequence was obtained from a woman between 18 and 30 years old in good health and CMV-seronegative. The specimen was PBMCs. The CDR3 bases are TGTGCCAGCAGCCCAGAAGGGGCAGGGAGGTACAATGAGCAGTTCTTC. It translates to CASSPEGAGRYNEQFF.